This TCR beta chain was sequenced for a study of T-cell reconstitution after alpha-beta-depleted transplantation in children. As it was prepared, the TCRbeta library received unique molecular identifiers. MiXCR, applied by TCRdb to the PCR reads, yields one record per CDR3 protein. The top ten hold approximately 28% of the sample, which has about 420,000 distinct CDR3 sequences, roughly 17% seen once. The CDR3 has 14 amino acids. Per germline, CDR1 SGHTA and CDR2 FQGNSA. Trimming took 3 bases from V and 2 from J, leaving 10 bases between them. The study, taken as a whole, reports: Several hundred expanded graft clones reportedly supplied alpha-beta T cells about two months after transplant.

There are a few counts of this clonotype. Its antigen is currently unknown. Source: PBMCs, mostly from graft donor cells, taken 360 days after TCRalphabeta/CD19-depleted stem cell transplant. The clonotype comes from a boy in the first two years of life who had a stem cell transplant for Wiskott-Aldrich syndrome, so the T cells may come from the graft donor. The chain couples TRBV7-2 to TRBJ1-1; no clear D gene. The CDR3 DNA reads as TGTGCCAGCAGCTTTTCGAGGTTTAACACTGAAGCTTTCTTT. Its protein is CASSFSRFNTEAFF.